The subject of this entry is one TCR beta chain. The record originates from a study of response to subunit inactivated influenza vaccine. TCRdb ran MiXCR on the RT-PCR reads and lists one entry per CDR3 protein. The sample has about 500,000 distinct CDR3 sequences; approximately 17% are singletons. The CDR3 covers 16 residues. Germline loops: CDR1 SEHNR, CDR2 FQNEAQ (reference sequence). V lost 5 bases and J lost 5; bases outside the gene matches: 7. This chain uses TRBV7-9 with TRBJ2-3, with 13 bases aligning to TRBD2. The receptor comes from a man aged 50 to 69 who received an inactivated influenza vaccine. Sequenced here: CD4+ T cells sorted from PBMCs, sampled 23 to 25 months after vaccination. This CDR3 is CASSLRTSGRVDTQYF. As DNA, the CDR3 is TGTGCCAGCAGCCTGAGGACTAGCGGGAGAGTAGATACGCAGTATTTT. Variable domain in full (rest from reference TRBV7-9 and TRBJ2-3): DTGVSQNPRHKITKRGQNVTFRCDPISEHNRLYWYRQTLGQGPEFLTYFQNEAQLEKSRLLSDRFSAERPKGSFSTLEIQRTEQGDSAMYLCASSLRTSGRVDTQYFGPGTRLTVL.